The 7 T cell receptor beta chains listed next were all sequenced from one sample in a study of cytomegalovirus exposure and HLA in healthy donors. It was with 60 Vbeta and 13 Jbeta primers that the PCR ran. Profiled with immunoSEQ multiplex PCR; TCRdb holds only in-frame clones, not every one. The profile shows around 100,000 clones, about 81% of them singletons. Source material: PBMCs. The receptors shown here come from a man in his late teens or twenties in good health and CMV-seronegative.

The V call is TRBV2, the J call TRBJ2-1; D is uncertain. V lost 4 bases and J 7 bases, leaving 8 bases between the germline ends. Per the germline V gene, CDR1 is SNHLY and CDR2 is FYNNEI. This CDR3 is 12 amino acids long. This chain's CDR3 is CASSGRRNEQFF. The CDR3 bases are TGTGCCAGCAGTGGCCGGAGAAATGAGCAGTTCTTC.

The rearrangement links TRBV6-1 to TRBJ2-7, with a possible D match to TRBD2 (5 bases). V dropped 6 bases and J dropped 2 bases, with 11 bases sitting between them. Germline assignment: CDR1 MNHNS and CDR2 SASEGT. The CDR3 spans 13 residues. CDR3 DNA sequence: TGTGCCAGCAGGTCTAGCCTGACCTACGAGCAGTACTTC. Translating it yields CASRSSLTYEQYF.

The chain combines TRBV6-4 with TRBJ2-3, with 12 bases aligning to TRBD2. The CDR3 totals 14 residues. Germline values: CDR1 MRHNA, CDR2 SNTAGT. The V gene end was trimmed by 5 bases and the J gene end by 5 bases; junction bases not matched to a gene: 2. The CDR3 is CASSRLAGVDTQYF. The CDR3 DNA reads as TGTGCCAGCAGTAGACTAGCGGGAGTAGATACGCAGTATTTT.

This clone has more than one count but fewer than ten. This chain connects TRBV5-6 to TRBJ2-1; possibly TRBD1 for D (6 bases). The CDR3 runs 15 residues. The V end was cut by 4 bases, the J end by 1 base, with 12 bases between. Germline CDR1 is SGHDT and CDR2 is YYEEEE. The DNA of the CDR3 is TGTGCCAGCAGCACAGGGCGGCGATCCTACAATGAGCAGTTCTTC. Its translation is CASSTGRRSYNEQFF.

The chain carries TRBV7-9 and TRBJ2-7; D is unresolved. The germline CDR1 and CDR2 sequences are SEHNR and FQNEAQ (reference sequence). V lost 0 bases to trimming and J lost 7 bases, with 7 bases between them. The CDR3 is made up of 12 amino acids. The CDR3 protein is CASSLATREQYF. The CDR3 DNA is TGTGCCAGCAGCTTAGCGACTCGGGAGCAGTACTTC. The whole variable domain, filled in from reference TRBV7-9 and TRBJ2-7, reads DTGVSQNPRHKITKRGQNVTFRCDPISEHNRLYWYRQTLGQGPEFLTYFQNEAQLEKSRLLSDRFSAERPKGSFSTLEIQRTEQGDSAMYLCASSLATREQYFGPGTRLTVT.

The chain couples TRBV2 to TRBJ2-1; TRBD2 matches at 11 bases. V dropped 10 bases and J dropped 7; count of bases not matched to a gene: 18. Per germline, CDR1 SNHLY and CDR2 FYNNEI. CDR3 length: 17 residues. CDR3 nucleotide sequence: TGTGCCACCCCACAGGTAGCGGGAGGGTTAGGCGGGAATGAGCAGTTCTTC. Protein: CATPQVAGGLGGNEQFF.

V usage is TRBV7-9 and J usage is TRBJ2-3, with D possibly being TRBD2 (5 bases). Trimming cost V 0 bases and J 3 bases, with 10 bases left between them. This CDR3 is built from 15 residues. Germline CDR1 is SEHNR and CDR2 is FQNEAQ (reference sequence). DNA of the CDR3: TGTGCCAGCAGCTTAGCGGCGGGCTCGACAGATACGCAGTATTTT. Translation gives CASSLAAGSTDTQYF.